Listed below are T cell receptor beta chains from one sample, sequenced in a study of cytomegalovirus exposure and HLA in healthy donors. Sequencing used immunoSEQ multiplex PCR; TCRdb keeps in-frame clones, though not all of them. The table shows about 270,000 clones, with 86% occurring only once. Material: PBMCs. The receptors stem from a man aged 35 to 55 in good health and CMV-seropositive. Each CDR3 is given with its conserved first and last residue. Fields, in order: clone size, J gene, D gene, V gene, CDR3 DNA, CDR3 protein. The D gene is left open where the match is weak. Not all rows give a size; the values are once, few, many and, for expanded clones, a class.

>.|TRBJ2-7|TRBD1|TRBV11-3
TGTGCCAGCAGCTTAGTTTTGCGGCAGGGGGCCAACGAGCAGTACTTC
CASSLVLRQGANEQYF
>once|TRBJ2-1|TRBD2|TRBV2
TGTGCCAGCAGACCACTAGCGGGAGGACACAATGAGCAGTTCTTC
CASRPLAGGHNEQFF
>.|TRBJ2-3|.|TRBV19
TGTGCCAGTAGTATACTACAGGGTCCAGATACGCAGTATTTT
CASSILQGPDTQYF
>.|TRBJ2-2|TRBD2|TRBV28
TGTGCCAGCAGTTTAAATAGCGGGGCGAACACCGGGGAGCTGTTTTTT
CASSLNSGANTGELFF
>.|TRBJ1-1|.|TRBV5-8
TGTGCCAGCAGCCTACAGCGGGCCTTCGTCAGGGACACTGAAGCTTTCTTT
CASSLQRAFVRDTEAFF
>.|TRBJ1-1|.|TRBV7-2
TGTGCCAGCAGCATTACCCCACTAAACACTGAAGCTTTCTTT
CASSITPLNTEAFF
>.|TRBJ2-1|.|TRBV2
TGTGCCGCCTTTGCGGGTCGGACCTACAATGAGCAGTTCTTC
CAAFAGRTYNEQFF
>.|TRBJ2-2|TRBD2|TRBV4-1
TGCGCCAGCAGCCAACCCACGGGACTAGCGGGAGGGAACACCGGGGAGCTGTTTTTT
CASSQPTGLAGGNTGELFF
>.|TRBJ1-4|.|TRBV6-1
TGTGCCAGCAGTGGGTCCAACAGGGAAAAACTGTTTTTT
CASSGSNREKLFF
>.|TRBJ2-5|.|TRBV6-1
TGTGCCAGCAGTGAAGACGGTTTCGACGGGCAGTACTTC
CASSEDGFDGQYF
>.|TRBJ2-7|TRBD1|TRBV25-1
TGTGCCAGCAGTGCGACAGGGTATCACGAGCAGTACTTC
CASSATGYHEQYF
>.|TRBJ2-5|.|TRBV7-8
TGTGCCAGCAGCTTAGTACAACCCCGACAGACGAAGACCCAGTACTTC
CASSLVQPRQTKTQYF
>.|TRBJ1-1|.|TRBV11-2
TGTGCCAGCAGCTTGAGTCTTGAAGCTTTCTTT
CASSLSLEAFF
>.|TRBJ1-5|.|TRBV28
TGTGCCAGCAAGGCGGGGTTGGGGAGGGGGGCCCATCAGCCCCAGCATTTT
CASKAGLGRGAHQPQHF
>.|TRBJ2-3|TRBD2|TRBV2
TGTGCCAGCAGACTAACAAGCGGGAGGACAGATACGCAGTATTTT
CASRLTSGRTDTQYF
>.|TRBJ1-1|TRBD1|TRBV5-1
TGCGCCAGCAGCTTGGCAGGGGCAGGGGGGATTAACACTGAAGCTTTCTTT
CASSLAGAGGINTEAFF
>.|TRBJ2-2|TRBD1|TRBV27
TGTGCCAGCAGAGGGACAGGGGACACCGGGGAGCTGTTTTTT
CASRGTGDTGELFF
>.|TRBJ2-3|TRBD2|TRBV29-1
TGCGGCGTTGAACCTAGCGGGAGCACAGATACGCAGTATTTT
CGVEPSGSTDTQYF
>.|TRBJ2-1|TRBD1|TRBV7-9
TGTTCCAGCAGCCACCCGGACAGGTCCTACAATGAGCAGTTCTTC
CSSSHPDRSYNEQFF
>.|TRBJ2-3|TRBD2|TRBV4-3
TGCGCCAGCAGCCAAGATCGCGGACTAGCGAGTTTCACAGATACGCAGTATTTT
CASSQDRGLASFTDTQYF
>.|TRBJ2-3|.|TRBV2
TGTGCCAGCAGAGACCTTTGGGCGGGACCGCGTCCAGATACGCAGTATTTT
CASRDLWAGPRPDTQYF
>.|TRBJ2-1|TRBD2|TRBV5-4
TGTGCCAGCAGCCCCTCGTCCGGGACTAGCGCGGTTGAGCAGTTCTTC
CASSPSSGTSAVEQFF
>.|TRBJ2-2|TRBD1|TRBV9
TGTGCCAGCAGCGCGTGGTCAGGGGGTGGCACCGGGGAGCTGTTTTTT
CASSAWSGGGTGELFF
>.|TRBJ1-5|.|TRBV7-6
TGTGCCAGCAGCCAAGTTTCGGGGACTGCGCCTCTTAATTTT
CASSQVSGTAPLNF
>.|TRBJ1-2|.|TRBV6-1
TGTGCCAGCAGTGCCAGCAGGGGCTTCTATGGCTACACCTTC
CASSASRGFYGYTF
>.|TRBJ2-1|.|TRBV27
TGTGCCAGCAAGGGCGGGATGGCCTACAATGAGCAGTTCTTC
CASKGGMAYNEQFF
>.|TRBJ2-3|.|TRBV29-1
TGCAGCACCCGGAATGGAGGGGCAGATACGCAGTATTTT
CSTRNGGADTQYF
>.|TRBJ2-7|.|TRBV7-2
TGTGCCAGCATCGATACCACCAGCTCCTACGAGCAGTACTTC
CASIDTTSSYEQYF
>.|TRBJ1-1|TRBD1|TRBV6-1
TGTGCCAGCGTACGACAGGGGGCGAACACTGAAGCTTTCTTT
CASVRQGANTEAFF
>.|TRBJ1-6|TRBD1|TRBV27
TGTGCCAGCCGCGGGACAGGGCCCAATTCACCCCTCCACTTT
CASRGTGPNSPLHF
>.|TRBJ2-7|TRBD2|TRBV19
TGTGCCAGTAGTATCTTCAGCGGCGGGAGGAGTCCCCACGAGCAGTACTTC
CASSIFSGGRSPHEQYF
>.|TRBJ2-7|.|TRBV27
TGTGCCAGCAGTTTGAGGCAGTCCTACGAGCAGTACTTC
CASSLRQSYEQYF
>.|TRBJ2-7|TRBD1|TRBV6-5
TGTGCCAGCAGTCCGGACAGGGTAGGGCAGTACTTC
CASSPDRVGQYF
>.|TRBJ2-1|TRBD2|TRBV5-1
TGCGCCAGCAGCTTGGGCCCTCTAGCGGTGACCTTTTACAATGAGCAGTTCTTC
CASSLGPLAVTFYNEQFF
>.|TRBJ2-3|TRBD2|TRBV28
TGTGCCAGCAGCATAGCGGGAGTCCGGGGAGATACGCAGTATTTT
CASSIAGVRGDTQYF
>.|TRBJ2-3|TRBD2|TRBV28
TGTGCCAGCAGTTCCCCGCCCGGGACTAGCGGAAGCACAGATACGCAGTATTTT
CASSSPPGTSGSTDTQYF
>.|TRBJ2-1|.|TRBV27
TGTGCCAGCAGTTTCAGGTACAATGAGCAGTTCTTC
CASSFRYNEQFF
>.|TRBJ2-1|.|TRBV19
TGTGCCAGTAGTATAGCGGCAGGGCTCCATGAGCAGTTCTTC
CASSIAAGLHEQFF
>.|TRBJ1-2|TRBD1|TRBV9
TGTGCCAGCAGCGGGGACAGCTATGGCTACACCTTC
CASSGDSYGYTF
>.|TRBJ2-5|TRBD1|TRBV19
TGTGCCAGTAGTATAGGAACAGGGGAAGAGACCCAGTACTTC
CASSIGTGEETQYF
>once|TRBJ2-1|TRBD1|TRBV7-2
TGTGCCAGCAGCTTAGCCGGGACAGGGTGGAATGAGCAGTTCTTC
CASSLAGTGWNEQFF
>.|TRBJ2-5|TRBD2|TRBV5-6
TGTGCCAGCAGCTTGGCCTTGGCAGGGAGGGGAGAGACCCAGTACTTC
CASSLALAGRGETQYF
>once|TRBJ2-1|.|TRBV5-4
TGTGCCAGCAGCTTAGTACCTTCCCGGGGGAGCTCCTACAATGAGCAGTTCTTC
CASSLVPSRGSSYNEQFF
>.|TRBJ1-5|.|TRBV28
TGTGCCAGCAGGGGGGGGGACCGGGCAGTCCAGCCCCAGCATTTT
CASRGGDRAVQPQHF
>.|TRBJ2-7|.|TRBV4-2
TGTGCCAGCAGCCAAGATCTGGCGGGGCCTACCTACGAGCAGTACTTC
CASSQDLAGPTYEQYF
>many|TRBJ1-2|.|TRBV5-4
TGTGCCAGCAGCTGGGGCACAGCCAACTATGGCTACACCTTC
CASSWGTANYGYTF
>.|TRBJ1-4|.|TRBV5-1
TGCGCCAGCAGCTTGGGGGGGCCGGCTAATGAAAAACTGTTTTTT
CASSLGGPANEKLFF
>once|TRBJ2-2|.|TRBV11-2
TGTGCCAGCAGCTTAGCGGGAGCTAACACCGGGGAGCTGTTTTTT
CASSLAGANTGELFF